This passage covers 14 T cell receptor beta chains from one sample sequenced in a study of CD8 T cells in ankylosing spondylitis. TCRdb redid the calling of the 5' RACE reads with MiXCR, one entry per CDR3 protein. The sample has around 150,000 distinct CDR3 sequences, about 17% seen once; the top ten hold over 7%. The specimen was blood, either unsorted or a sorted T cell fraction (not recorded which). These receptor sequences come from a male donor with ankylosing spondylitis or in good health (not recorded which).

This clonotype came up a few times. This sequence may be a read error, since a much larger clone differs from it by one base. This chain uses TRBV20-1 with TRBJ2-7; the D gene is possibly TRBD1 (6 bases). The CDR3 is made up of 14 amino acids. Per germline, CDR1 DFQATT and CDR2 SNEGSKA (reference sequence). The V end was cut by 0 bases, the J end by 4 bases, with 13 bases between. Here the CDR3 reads CSARDPGAAYEQYF. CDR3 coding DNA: TGCAGTGCTAGAGATCCAGGGGCAGCATACGAGCAGTACTTC.

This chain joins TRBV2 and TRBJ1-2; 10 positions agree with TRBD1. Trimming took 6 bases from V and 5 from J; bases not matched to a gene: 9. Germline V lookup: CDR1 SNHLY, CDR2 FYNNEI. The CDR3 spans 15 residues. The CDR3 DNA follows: TGTGCCAGCAGGCGGGACAGGGGTGGGGGATATGGCTACACCTTC. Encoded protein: CASRRDRGGGYGYTF. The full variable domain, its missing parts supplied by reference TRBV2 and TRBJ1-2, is EPEVTQTPSHQVTQMGQEVILRCVPISNHLYFYWYRQILGQKVEFLVSFYNNEISEKSEIFDDQFSVERPDGSNFTLKIRSTKLEDSAMYFCASRRDRGGGYGYTFGSGTRLTVV.

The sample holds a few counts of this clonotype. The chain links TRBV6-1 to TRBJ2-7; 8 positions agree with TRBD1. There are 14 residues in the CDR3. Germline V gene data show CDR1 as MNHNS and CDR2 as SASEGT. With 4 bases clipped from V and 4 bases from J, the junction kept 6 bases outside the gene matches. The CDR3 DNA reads TGTGCCAGCAGTGGGACAGGGAACCCATACGAGCAGTACTTC. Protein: CASSGTGNPYEQYF.

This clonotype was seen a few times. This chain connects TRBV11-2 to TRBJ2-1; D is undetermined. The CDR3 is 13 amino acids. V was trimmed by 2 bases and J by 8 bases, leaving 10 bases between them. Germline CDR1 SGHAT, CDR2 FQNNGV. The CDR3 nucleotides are TGTGCCAGCAGCTTAATGTTGGTCGATGAGCAGTTCTTC. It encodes CASSLMLVDEQFF.

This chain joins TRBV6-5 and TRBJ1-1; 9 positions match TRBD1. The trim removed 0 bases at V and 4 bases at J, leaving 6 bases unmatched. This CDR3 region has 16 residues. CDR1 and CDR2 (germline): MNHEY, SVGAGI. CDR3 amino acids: CASSYSFPQGATEAFF. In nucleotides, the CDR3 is TGTGCCAGCAGTTACTCCTTCCCACAGGGGGCCACTGAAGCTTTCTTT.

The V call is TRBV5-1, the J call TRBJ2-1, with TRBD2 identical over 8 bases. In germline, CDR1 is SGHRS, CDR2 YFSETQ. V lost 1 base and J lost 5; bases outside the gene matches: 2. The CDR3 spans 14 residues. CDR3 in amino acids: CASSLLLADNEQFF. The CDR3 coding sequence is TGCGCCAGCAGCTTGTTACTAGCGGACAATGAGCAGTTCTTC. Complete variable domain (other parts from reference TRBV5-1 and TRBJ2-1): KAGVTQTPRYLIKTRGQQVTLSCSPISGHRSVSWYQQTPGQGLQFLFEYFSETQRNKGNFPGRFSGRQFSNSRSEMNVSTLELGDSALYLCASSLLLADNEQFFGPGTRLTVL.

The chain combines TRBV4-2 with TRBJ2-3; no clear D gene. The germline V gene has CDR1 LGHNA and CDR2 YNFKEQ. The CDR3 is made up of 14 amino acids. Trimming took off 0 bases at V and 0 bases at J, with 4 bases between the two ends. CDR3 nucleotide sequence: TGTGCCAGCAGCCAAGAACGTAGCACAGATACGCAGTATTTT. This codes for CASSQERSTDTQYF.

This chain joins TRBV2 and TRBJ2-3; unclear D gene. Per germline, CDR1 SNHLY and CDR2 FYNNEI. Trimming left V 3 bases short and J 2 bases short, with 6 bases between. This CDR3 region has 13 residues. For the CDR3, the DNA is TGTGCCAGCAGTGACCCCTTCACAGATACGCAGTATTTT. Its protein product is CASSDPFTDTQYF.

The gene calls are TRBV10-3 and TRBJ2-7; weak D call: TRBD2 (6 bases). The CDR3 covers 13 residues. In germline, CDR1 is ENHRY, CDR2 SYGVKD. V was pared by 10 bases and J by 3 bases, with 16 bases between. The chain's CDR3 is CATCRLVLYEQYF. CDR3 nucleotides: TGTGCCACCTGCCGACTAGTCCTCTACGAGCAGTACTTC.

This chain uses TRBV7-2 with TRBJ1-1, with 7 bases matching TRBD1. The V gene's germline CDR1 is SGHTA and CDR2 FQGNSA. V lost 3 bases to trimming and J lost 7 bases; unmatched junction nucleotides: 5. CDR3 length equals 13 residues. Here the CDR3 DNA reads TGTGCCAGCAGCTTCAGACAGGGAGGTGAAGCTTTCTTT. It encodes CASSFRQGGEAFF.

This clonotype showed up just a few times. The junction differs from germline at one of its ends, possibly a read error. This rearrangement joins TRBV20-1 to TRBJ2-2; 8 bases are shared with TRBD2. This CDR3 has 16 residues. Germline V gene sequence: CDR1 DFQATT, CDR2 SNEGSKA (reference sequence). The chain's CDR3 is CCARDLGGADTGELFF. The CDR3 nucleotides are TGCTGTGCTAGAGATCTCGGGGGGGCTGACACCGGGGAGCTGTTTTTT.

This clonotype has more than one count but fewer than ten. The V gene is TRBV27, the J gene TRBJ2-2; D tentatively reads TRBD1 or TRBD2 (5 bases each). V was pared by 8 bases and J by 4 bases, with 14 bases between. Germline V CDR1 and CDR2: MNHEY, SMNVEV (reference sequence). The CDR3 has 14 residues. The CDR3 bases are TGTGCCAGCGGCCCCGGGGCTGGCACCGGGGAGCTGTTTTTT. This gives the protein CASGPGAGTGELFF.

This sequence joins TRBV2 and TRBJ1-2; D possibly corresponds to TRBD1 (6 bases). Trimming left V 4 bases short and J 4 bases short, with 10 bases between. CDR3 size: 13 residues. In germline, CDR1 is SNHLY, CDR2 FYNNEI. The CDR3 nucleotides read TGTGCCAGCAGTGCCACAGGGAGCTATGGCTACACCTTC. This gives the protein CASSATGSYGYTF. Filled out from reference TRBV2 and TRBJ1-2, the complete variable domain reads EPEVTQTPSHQVTQMGQEVILRCVPISNHLYFYWYRQILGQKVEFLVSFYNNEISEKSEIFDDQFSVERPDGSNFTLKIRSTKLEDSAMYFCASSATGSYGYTFGSGTRLTVV.

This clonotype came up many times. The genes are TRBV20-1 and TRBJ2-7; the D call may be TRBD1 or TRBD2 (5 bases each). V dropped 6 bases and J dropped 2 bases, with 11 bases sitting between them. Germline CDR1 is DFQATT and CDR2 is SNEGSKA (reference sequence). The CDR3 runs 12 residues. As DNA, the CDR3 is TGCAGTGCAACCGGGACGGCCTACGAGCAGTACTTC. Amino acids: CSATGTAYEQYF.